What follows are 32 T cell receptor beta chains derived from one specimen sequenced in a study of CD8 T cells in Susac syndrome. Reverse transcription of roughly 0.45 to 1 ug RNA was performed with random hexamers. MiXCR was run by TCRdb on the immunoSEQ multiplex PCR reads, yielding one entry per CDR3 protein. The sample yields around 79,000 distinct CDR3 sequences, approximately 94% seen once. Sequencing was carried out using CD8+ T cells from PBMCs. Receptors were obtained from a human donor with Susac syndrome.

This clonotype was detected once. This CDR3 is CASSGGSPYEQYF. The DNA of the CDR3 is TGCGCCAGCAGCGGAGGATCTCCCTACGAGCAGTACTTC. V usage is TRBV5-1 and J usage is TRBJ2-7, with D possibly being TRBD2 (5 bases). V lost 4 bases, J lost 2 bases, and 10 bases lay in between. This CDR3 contains 13 residues. Germline V CDR1 and CDR2: SGHRS, YFSETQ. The full variable domain, with the rest looked up from reference TRBV5-1 and TRBJ2-7, is KAGVTQTPRYLIKTRGQQVTLSCSPISGHRSVSWYQQTPGQGLQFLFEYFSETQRNKGNFPGRFSGRQFSNSRSEMNVSTLELGDSALYLCASSGGSPYEQYFGPGTRLTVT.

The V and J genes are TRBV28 and TRBJ2-3; 11 bases agree with TRBD2. The CDR3 is 16 residues long. J was trimmed by 6 bases and V by 3 bases; bases with no gene match: 8. The germline V gene encodes CDR1 MDHEN and CDR2 SYDVKM. CDR3 sequence (DNA): TGTGCCAGCAGTTTTTTTAGCGGGGGGGCAGGGGATACGCAGTATTTT. This encodes CASSFFSGGAGDTQYF.

This rearrangement joins TRBV7-9 to TRBJ2-7; 10 positions match TRBD1. With 5 bases clipped from V and 3 bases from J, the junction kept 7 bases outside the gene matches. Germline values: CDR1 SEHNR, CDR2 FQNEAQ (reference sequence). The CDR3 extends over 15 amino acids. This chain's CDR3 is CASSADRGPDYEQYF. CDR3 DNA sequence: TGTGCCAGCAGCGCCGACAGGGGGCCCGACTACGAGCAGTACTTC.

V and J are TRBV11-2 and TRBJ2-1; a weak D match, TRBD2 (5 bases). The CDR3 is made up of 17 amino acids. The germline V gene encodes CDR1 SGHAT and CDR2 FQNNGV. Trimming took off 2 bases at V and 0 bases at J, with 14 bases between the two ends. The CDR3 coding sequence is TGTGCCAGCAGCTTATGGGAGAGCCTCAACTCCTACAATGAGCAGTTCTTC. This codes for CASSLWESLNSYNEQFF.

This chain connects TRBV28 to TRBJ2-1; 12 nucleotides match TRBD2. Germline CDR1 and CDR2: MDHEN and SYDVKM. The CDR3 covers 15 residues. V dropped 6 bases and J dropped 8; count of bases not matched to a gene: 8. The CDR3 DNA follows: TGTGCCAGCAGCCCAACTAGCGGGGGGTTCGATGAGCAGTTCTTC. Translated, it gives CASSPTSGGFDEQFF.

This clonotype was seen only a few times. Here the CDR3 DNA reads TGTGCCAGCAGCTATCAAGTCGGAGAGACCCAGTACTTC. This translates into CASSYQVGETQYF. This chain joins TRBV7-9 and TRBJ2-5; D is undetermined. CDR3 size: 13 residues. Trimming removed 4 bases from V and 4 bases from J, with 10 bases in between. The V gene's germline CDR1 is SEHNR and CDR2 FQNEAQ (reference sequence).

CDR3: CATSDKGQGARNEQFF. CDR3 in DNA: TGTGCCACCAGTGACAAAGGACAGGGGGCGCGTAATGAGCAGTTCTTC. The chain couples TRBV24-1 to TRBJ2-1; TRBD1 aligns across 11 bases. The CDR3 length is 16 residues. Per germline, CDR1 KGHDR and CDR2 SFDVKD. After removal of 4 bases from V and 7 bases from J, the junction contained 8 bases not matched to a gene.

V and J are TRBV7-9 and TRBJ2-3; D uncertain. Germline V gene data show CDR1 as SEHNR and CDR2 as FQNEAQ (reference sequence). The CDR3 contains 14 residues. V was shortened by 1 base and J by 1 base, with 6 bases between the two germline ends. The CDR3 nucleotides are TGTGCCAGCAGCTTAGTGACTGGCACAGATACGCAGTATTTT. Translated, it gives CASSLVTGTDTQYF.

V and J are TRBV9 and TRBJ2-6; 7 bases match TRBD1. This CDR3 has 18 amino acids. Unmatched junction bases numbered 6, after V lost 0 bases and J lost 0 bases. The V gene's germline CDR1 is SGDLS and CDR2 YYNGEE. CDR3 residues: CASSVARQGGSGANVLTF. CDR3 coding DNA: TGTGCCAGCAGCGTAGCTAGACAGGGTGGCTCTGGGGCCAACGTCCTGACTTTC.

The V and J genes are TRBV5-1 and TRBJ1-6; D is unclear. The germline V gene encodes CDR1 SGHRS and CDR2 YFSETQ. The V end lost 2 bases, the J end lost 6 bases, and 12 bases lay between the germline ends. CDR3 length: 15 amino acids. The CDR3 loop reads CASSFIGEGNSPLHF. Here the CDR3 DNA reads TGCGCCAGCAGCTTTATTGGTGAGGGTAATTCACCCCTCCACTTT.

The gene calls are TRBV20-1 and TRBJ2-6; perhaps TRBD2 as D (5 bases). Between the trimmed V and J ends, which lost 6 bases and 0 bases, there was a span of 12 bases. CDR3 length: 15 amino acids. Germline V gene sequence: CDR1 DFQATT, CDR2 SNEGSKA (reference sequence). CDR3 sequence reads: CSADGVSSGANVLTF. Written as DNA, the CDR3 is TGCAGTGCGGACGGGGTGAGCTCTGGGGCCAACGTCCTGACTTTC.

The chain joins TRBV29-1 to TRBJ2-7; TRBD1 aligns across 9 bases. Germline assignment: CDR1 SQVTM and CDR2 ANQGSEA. The CDR3 contains 14 residues. J was trimmed by 5 bases and V by 4 bases; bases with no gene match: 9. CDR3 DNA sequence: TGCAGCGTTGTAGAGGTGGGACAGGGAAACGAGCAGTACTTC. Translating gives CSVVEVGQGNEQYF.

The rearrangement joins TRBV7-2 to TRBJ2-3, with TRBD2 matching over 9 bases. Per germline, CDR1 SGHTA and CDR2 FQGNSA. The CDR3 is made up of 15 amino acids. Losses at the gene ends were 5 bases for V and 6 bases for J; bases not matched to a gene: 9. CDR3 coding DNA: TGTGCCAGCAGCCCGACTAGCGGAGGGTTGGATACGCAGTATTTT. Translated: CASSPTSGGLDTQYF.

The rearrangement links TRBV5-6 to TRBJ1-1, with D uncertain. Germline V gives CDR1 SGHDT, CDR2 YYEEEE. The ends were cut back, 4 bases at V and 9 bases at J, with 16 bases in the middle. CDR3 length equals 13 residues. The chain's CDR3 is CASSLLTGYQAFF. For the CDR3, the DNA is TGTGCCAGCAGCCTTCTGACTGGATATCAAGCTTTCTTT. The full variable domain, rest sourced from reference TRBV5-6 and TRBJ1-1, is DAGVTQSPTHLIKTRGQQVTLRCSPKSGHDTVSWYQQALGQGPQFIFQYYEEEERQRGNFPDRFSGHQFPNYSSELNVNALLLGDSALYLCASSLLTGYQAFFGQGTRLTVV.

The chain links TRBV11-2 to TRBJ1-1, with D unresolved. The CDR3 contains 10 residues. Germline assignment: CDR1 SGHAT and CDR2 FQNNGV. The ends were cut back, 5 bases at V and 4 bases at J, with 2 bases in the middle. In DNA form, the CDR3 reads TGTGCCAGCAGCGGCACTGAAGCTTTCTTT. Protein sequence: CASSGTEAFF.

The rearrangement links TRBV20-1 to TRBJ1-1; TRBD1 agrees at 11 bases. Germline values: CDR1 DFQATT, CDR2 SNEGSKA (reference sequence). The V gene end was trimmed by 4 bases and the J gene end by 5 bases; junction bases not matched to a gene: 6. The CDR3 totals 14 residues. Here the CDR3 reads CSAKGQGVETEAFF. Written as DNA, the CDR3 is TGCAGTGCTAAGGGACAGGGGGTAGAAACTGAAGCTTTCTTT.

The chain carries TRBV7-9 and TRBJ2-4; D remains ambiguous. The CDR3 runs 14 residues. Germline V gene sequence: CDR1 SEHNR, CDR2 FQNEAQ (reference sequence). V lost 1 base to trimming and J lost 5 bases, with 9 bases between them. The CDR3 DNA is TGTGCCAGCAGCTTAGTGGTTGCAGAAAACATTCAGTACTTC. Translating gives CASSLVVAENIQYF.

The rearrangement uses TRBV12-3 or TRBV12-4 and TRBJ1-2, with 9 bases that match TRBD1. V was clipped by 2 bases and J by 8 bases; unmatched bases: 9. The CDR3 has 15 residues. CDR3 sequence reads: CASSLIRRTGDGYTF. CDR3 bases: TGTGCCAGCAGTTTAATTAGGCGGACAGGGGACGGCTACACCTTC.

V is TRBV24-1 and J is TRBJ1-1, with D hard to call. V was trimmed by 7 bases and J by 1 base, leaving 6 bases between them. The CDR3 sequence is 12 residues long. The germline gives CDR1 KGHDR, CDR2 SFDVKD. The CDR3 DNA follows: TGTGCCACCAGCTCGGGGAACACTGAAGCTTTCTTT. Amino acid sequence: CATSSGNTEAFF.

The chain recombines TRBV4-3 with TRBJ2-5; tentatively, D is TRBD2 (7 bases). Germline CDR1 is LGHNA and CDR2 is YSLEER. V shed 2 bases and J shed 5 bases, with 15 bases lying between them. The CDR3 contains 15 residues. The CDR3 here is CASSQYTGGWETQYF. CDR3 nucleotides: TGCGCCAGCAGCCAATACACGGGGGGCTGGGAGACCCAGTACTTC.

The V call is TRBV20-1, the J call TRBJ2-3; a weak D match, TRBD1 (6 bases). There are 15 residues in the CDR3. V shed 0 bases and J shed 8 bases, with 18 bases lying between them. Germline CDR1 is DFQATT and CDR2 is SNEGSKA (reference sequence). CDR3 sequence reads: CSARDRAQGLVTQYF. Written as DNA, the CDR3 is TGCAGTGCTAGAGATCGAGCGCAGGGGTTGGTTACGCAGTATTTT.

This clonotype was seen a single time. The J gene is TRBJ1-5, the V gene TRBV5-7, with 9 bases aligning to TRBD1. TRBV5-7 is sorted into the ORF group, with uncertain function. Trimming at V came to 6 bases and at J to 3 bases, leaving 16 bases not matched to a gene. The length of the CDR3 is 18 residues. Written as DNA, the CDR3 is TGTGCCAGCACCCGGGACAGGGTTCCCACTTTACCCAATCAGCCCCAGCATTTT. This translates into CASTRDRVPTLPNQPQHF.

The J gene is TRBJ2-1, the V gene TRBV28; TRBD1 matches at 10 bases. Germline CDR1 MDHEN, CDR2 SYDVKM. Trimming took 5 bases from V and 4 from J; bases not matched to a gene: 8. There are 16 residues in the CDR3. The CDR3 sequence is CASSQFGTGDYNEQFF. The DNA for the CDR3 is TGTGCCAGCAGTCAATTCGGGACAGGGGATTACAATGAGCAGTTCTTC.

This chain uses TRBV20-1 with TRBJ1-4, with TRBD1 identical over 8 bases. Germline V gene sequence: CDR1 DFQATT, CDR2 SNEGSKA (reference sequence). V gave up 3 bases and J gave up 6 bases; unmatched junction bases: 6. There are 14 residues in the CDR3. This CDR3 reads CSARGDRKYEKLFF. The DNA of the CDR3 is TGCAGTGCTAGGGGGGACAGGAAGTATGAAAAACTGTTTTTT.

CDR3: CASSLSAGPITDTQYF. CDR3 bases: TGTGCCAGCAGCTTATCGGCCGGGCCGATCACAGATACGCAGTATTTT. The chain has TRBV7-6 and TRBJ2-3; D is unclear. Trimming pared 2 bases from V and 2 bases from J, leaving 14 bases between. The CDR3 has 16 residues. Germline CDR1 SGHVS, CDR2 FNYEAQ.

The genes are TRBV29-1 and TRBJ2-3; D is perhaps TRBD1 or TRBD2 (5 bases each). Germline-derived CDR1 and CDR2 are SQVTM and ANQGSEA. V lost 7 bases to trimming and J lost 13 bases, with 9 bases between them. CDR3 length equals 8 residues. The CDR3 bases are TGCAGCGACCGGGGCGAGTATTTT. This encodes CSDRGEYF.

The gene calls are TRBV7-9 and TRBJ2-1; D unclear. Germline V gene lookup returns CDR1 SEHNR and CDR2 FQNEAQ (reference sequence). The CDR3 contains 15 residues. The V gene lost 7 bases and the J gene lost 0 bases, with 13 bases spanning the gap. The CDR3 DNA reads as TGTGCCAGCACCTTCGGACCAAGCTCCTACAATGAGCAGTTCTTC. Translating gives CASTFGPSSYNEQFF.

This clonotype appeared once. The V gene is TRBV5-1, the J gene TRBJ2-7; TRBD2 matches 7 bases. In germline, CDR1 is SGHRS, CDR2 YFSETQ. With V trimmed by 0 bases and J by 1 base, 1 base remained unmatched. CDR3 length: 14 residues. The CDR3 here is CASSLGGLSYEQYF. In DNA form, the CDR3 reads TGCGCCAGCAGCTTGGGGGGACTATCCTACGAGCAGTACTTC.

The chain is built from TRBV9 and TRBJ2-3; no clear D. Germline V gene data show CDR1 as SGDLS and CDR2 as YYNGEE. Trimming took 0 bases from V and 5 from J, leaving 13 bases between them. There are 15 residues in the CDR3. The CDR3 DNA is TGTGCCAGCAGCGTAGGTGGATTGGGCGGAGATACGCAGTATTTT. Translating gives CASSVGGLGGDTQYF.

This chain uses TRBV5-1 with TRBJ2-5; 11 nucleotides agree with TRBD2. Germline V gene sequence: CDR1 SGHRS, CDR2 YFSETQ. After removal of 5 bases from V and 5 bases from J, the junction contained 14 bases not matched to a gene. CDR3 length: 17 residues. CDR3 nucleotides: TGCGCCAGCAGTTATTATCCTAGCGGGGGGAACTCGGAGACCCAGTACTTC. This sequence encodes CASSYYPSGGNSETQYF. The full variable domain, completed using reference TRBV5-1 and TRBJ2-5, is KAGVTQTPRYLIKTRGQQVTLSCSPISGHRSVSWYQQTPGQGLQFLFEYFSETQRNKGNFPGRFSGRQFSNSRSEMNVSTLELGDSALYLCASSYYPSGGNSETQYFGPGTRLLVL.

This CDR3 is CASSQDPPNEQFF. The CDR3 DNA sequence: TGTGCCAGCAGCCAAGATCCCCCCAATGAGCAGTTCTTC. The J gene is TRBJ2-1, the V gene TRBV14; no clear D. This CDR3 has 13 amino acids. Trimming left V 0 bases short and J 6 bases short, with 6 bases between. Germline values: CDR1 SGHDN, CDR2 FVKESK.

The CDR3 protein is CASSMVQGFQPQHF. CDR3 sequence (DNA): TGTGCCAGTAGTATGGTACAGGGGTTTCAGCCCCAGCATTTT. V gene TRBV19 combines with J gene TRBJ1-5; TRBD1 matches 7 bases. The V gene end was trimmed by 3 bases and the J gene end by 6 bases; junction bases not matched to a gene: 5. This CDR3 is built from 14 residues. Germline V gene lookup returns CDR1 LNHDA and CDR2 SQIVND (reference sequence).